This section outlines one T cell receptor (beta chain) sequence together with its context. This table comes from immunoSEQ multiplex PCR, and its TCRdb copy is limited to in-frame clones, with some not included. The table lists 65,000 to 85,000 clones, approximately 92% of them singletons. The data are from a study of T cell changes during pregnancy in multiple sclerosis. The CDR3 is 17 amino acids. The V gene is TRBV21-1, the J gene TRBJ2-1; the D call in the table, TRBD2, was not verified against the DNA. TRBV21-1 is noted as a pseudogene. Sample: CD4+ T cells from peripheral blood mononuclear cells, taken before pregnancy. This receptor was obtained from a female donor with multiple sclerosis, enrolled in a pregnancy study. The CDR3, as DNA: TGTGCCAGCAGCAAAGCGCATTTGGGAGGCCCTCACCATGAGCAGTTCTTC. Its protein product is CASSKAHLGGPHHEQFF.